This T cell receptor beta chain is drawn from a study of blood T cells in healthy people across ages. Drawn from each donor were around 10 milliliters of peripheral blood. Every sample gave at least 6 micrograms of total RNA when it was extracted. A few counts support this clonotype. At one end, the junction sequence differs from germline, possibly due to a read error. The CDR3 has 14 amino acids. CDR1 and CDR2 (germline): SGDLS, YYNGEE. Alongside a J-beta primer mix, a sample-barcoded 5' primer served in a second PCR lasting about 7 to 11 cycles. Tagging of each cDNA molecule was performed by a template-switch adaptor with 12 random nucleotides. Sequencing yielded, for each sample, at least 2.5 million paired-end reads carrying CDR3. TCRdb recomputed calls from the 5' RACE reads with MiXCR, one row per CDR3 protein. Of about 290,000 distinct CDR3 sequences listed, around 30% are singletons.

This sequence joins TRBV9 and TRBJ2-3, with a tentative D call TRBD1 (6 bases). Input material: blood. This receptor was taken from an older woman in good health. The CDR3 region is CASSVKGVTDTRYF. CDR3 DNA: TGTGCCAGCAGCGTAAAGGGGGTGACAGATACGCGGTATTTT.